Reported below is one TCR beta chain. This sample stems from a study of blood T cell repertoires in COVID-19. The assay was immunoSEQ multiplex PCR, and TCRdb's table has in-frame clones only and misses some. The table lists 65,000 to 80,000 clones, roughly 90% of them singletons. CDR1 is SGHDT, CDR2 YYEEEE, per germline. The CDR3 is 15 residues long. Trimming removed 4 bases at V and 5 bases at J, with 18 bases between. The source is a man younger than 40 with acute or convalescent COVID-19. This chain uses TRBV5-6 with TRBJ1-1, with D perhaps TRBD1 (5 bases). The sample was peripheral blood. The DNA of the CDR3 is TGTGCCAGCAGCCAATACAGGCGAAGGGATACTGAAGCTTTCTTT. The encoded protein is CASSQYRRRDTEAFF.